These 28 T cell receptor beta chains were all obtained from the same sample, sequenced in a study of shared T cell receptors in the human thymus. Clones were sequenced by immunoSEQ multiplex PCR, and TCRdb holds only the in-frame ones, with some missing. The sample lists hundreds of thousands of clones, around 87% occurring once. A further study also used this sample, focusing on human thymus T cells.

Sequenced material: thymocytes. The source of these receptors is a boy under three years old with a congenital heart defect.

The chain links TRBV7-2 to TRBJ1-3, with D uncertain. The length of the CDR3 is 15 residues. The V end lost 3 bases, the J end lost 0 bases, and 9 bases lay between the germline ends. Germline V CDR1 and CDR2: SGHTA, FQGNSA. CDR3 sequence reads: CASSLGRPSGNTIYF. In DNA form, the CDR3 reads TGTGCCAGCAGCTTGGGCAGGCCCTCTGGAAACACCATATATTTT.

This clone was detected only once. The V and J genes are TRBV18 and TRBJ2-7, with 13 bases aligning to TRBD2. Germline lookup yields CDR1 KGHSH and CDR2 LQKENI. V was clipped by 3 bases and J by 6 bases; unmatched bases: 11. This CDR3 has 17 amino acids. The DNA for the CDR3 is TGTGCCAGCTCACCCAACAAACTAGCGGGAGGGCCCTCCGAGCAGTACTTC. Amino acid sequence: CASSPNKLAGGPSEQYF.

The V call is TRBV4-1, the J call TRBJ1-3; D is unresolved. This CDR3 comprises 15 residues. CDR1 and CDR2 from the germline V gene are MGHRA and YSYEKL. Trimming removed 0 bases at V and 4 bases at J, with 10 bases between. The CDR3 region is CASSQDRQVGNTIYF. CDR3 DNA: TGCGCCAGCAGCCAAGATCGCCAGGTCGGAAACACCATATATTTT.

This sequence joins TRBV6-5 and TRBJ2-3, with unresolved D. V lost 6 bases and J 5 bases, leaving 9 bases between the germline ends. Germline V gene data show CDR1 as MNHEY and CDR2 as SVGAGI. The CDR3 loop spans 12 amino acids. The CDR3 bases are TGTGCCAGCAGCCCCCACAGAGATACGCAGTATTTT. Translated: CASSPHRDTQYF.

This chain uses TRBV4-1 with TRBJ2-3; 14 bases line up with TRBD2. Germline CDR1 is MGHRA and CDR2 is YSYEKL. There are 16 residues in the CDR3. The ends lost 4 bases at V and 3 bases at J; junction bases unmatched: 3. In DNA form, the CDR3 reads TGCGCCAGCAGCCTCGGGACTAGCGGGAGTACAGATACGCAGTATTTT. This sequence encodes CASSLGTSGSTDTQYF.

This sequence joins TRBV18 and TRBJ2-7; 10 bases map to TRBD1. The germline V gene has CDR1 KGHSH and CDR2 LQKENI. CDR3 length: 14 residues. With V trimmed by 0 bases and J by 6 bases, 2 bases remained unmatched. CDR3 sequence reads: CASSPPGQGTEQYF. The DNA of the CDR3 is TGTGCCAGCTCACCACCGGGACAGGGGACCGAGCAGTACTTC.

This clone came up a few times. The V gene is TRBV4-1, the J gene TRBJ2-7; D unresolved. The CDR3 loop spans 13 amino acids. Germline CDR1 and CDR2: MGHRA and YSYEKL. The V gene lost 1 base and the J gene lost 4 bases, with 8 bases spanning the gap. The CDR3 is CASSQARGYEQYF. The CDR3 bases are TGCGCCAGCAGCCAAGCGAGAGGTTACGAGCAGTACTTC.

The rearrangement joins TRBV5-4 to TRBJ2-3, with D maybe TRBD1 (5 bases). The CDR3 has 15 amino acids. From germline, CDR1 is SGHNT and CDR2 YYREEE (reference sequence). Deletions cut 4 bases from V and 6 bases from J, with 18 bases between. CDR3 coding DNA: TGTGCCAGCAGCCCCCTGGACATCTCTCCGGATACGCAGTATTTT. Amino acids: CASSPLDISPDTQYF.

The chain uses TRBV4-3 and TRBJ2-2, with 8 nucleotides matching TRBD1. Trimming cost V 2 bases and J 5 bases; bases outside gene matches: 19. The germline V gene has CDR1 LGHNA and CDR2 YSLEER. The CDR3 is 20 amino acids. The CDR3 bases are TGCGCCAGCAGCCAAAGATTGGGCCGACAGGGGATACCAGAAACCGGGGAGCTGTTTTTT. Amino acids: CASSQRLGRQGIPETGELFF.

V is TRBV27 and J is TRBJ2-2; perhaps TRBD2 as D (6 bases). V gave up 4 bases and J gave up 8 bases, with 11 bases separating them. The CDR3 contains 13 residues. The germline CDR1 and CDR2 sequences are MNHEY and SMNVEV (reference sequence). The CDR3 nucleotides read TGTGCCAGCAGTTCCCGGGAGACGGGGGAGCTGTTTTTT. This sequence encodes CASSSRETGELFF.

The chain carries TRBV30 and TRBJ1-1; D is possibly TRBD1 (5 bases). Germline V gene data show CDR1 as GTSNPN and CDR2 as SVGIG (reference sequence). This CDR3 is 18 amino acids long. Trimming left V 2 bases short and J 0 bases short, with 22 bases between. For the CDR3, the DNA is TGTGCCTGGAGTCCACCGACCAGGGATGACCTCATGAACACTGAAGCTTTCTTT. Amino acids: CAWSPPTRDDLMNTEAFF.

This chain connects TRBV6-4 to TRBJ2-3; a weak D match, TRBD1 (6 bases). Trimming left V 2 bases short and J 6 bases short, with 9 bases between. The germline gives CDR1 MRHNA, CDR2 SNTAGT. CDR3 length equals 13 residues. CDR3 nucleotide sequence: TGTGCCAGCAGTGACGCCCAGGGGGATACGCAGTATTTT. Its translation: CASSDAQGDTQYF.

The chain employs TRBV4-1 and TRBJ2-1; possible D gene TRBD2, 5 bases. Germline assignment: CDR1 MGHRA and CDR2 YSYEKL. V gave up 2 bases and J gave up 5 bases, with 10 bases separating them. The CDR3 sequence is 14 residues long. The CDR3 DNA reads TGCGCCAGCAGCCAACGACTATCAGACAATGAGCAGTTCTTC. This encodes CASSQRLSDNEQFF.

The count of this clone is one. The DNA for the CDR3 is TGTGCCAGCAGCTTAGCAGGGGAGACTAGCGGGAGGGACAATGAGCAGTTCTTC. Translated: CASSLAGETSGRDNEQFF. The chain carries TRBV7-2 and TRBJ2-1, with 14 bases identical to TRBD2. Trimming removed 0 bases from V and 5 bases from J; junction bases left unmatched: 6. Germline V gene data show CDR1 as SGHTA and CDR2 as FQGNSA. The CDR3 is made up of 18 amino acids.

The chain is built from TRBV18 and TRBJ2-1; 8 bases fit TRBD2. V trimming: 6 bases; J trimming: 5 bases; junction bases outside the gene matches: 12. The CDR3 consists of 16 residues. Germline CDR1 reads KGHSH; CDR2 reads LQKENI. The CDR3 DNA reads TGTGCCAGCTCCTTACGCGCGGGAGGTTCTAACAATGAGCAGTTCTTC. It is translated as CASSLRAGGSNNEQFF.

This clone occurred once. The chain joins TRBV5-6 to TRBJ2-7, with D perhaps matching TRBD1 (6 bases). Germline V CDR1 and CDR2: SGHDT, YYEEEE. The ends were cut back, 0 bases at V and 2 bases at J, with 12 bases in the middle. This CDR3 is 15 amino acids long. This CDR3 reads CASSLEAGVPYEQYF. CDR3 nucleotide sequence: TGTGCCAGCAGCTTGGAGGCAGGGGTCCCCTACGAGCAGTACTTC. The full variable domain, rest sourced from reference TRBV5-6 and TRBJ2-7, is DAGVTQSPTHLIKTRGQQVTLRCSPKSGHDTVSWYQQALGQGPQFIFQYYEEEERQRGNFPDRFSGHQFPNYSSELNVNALLLGDSALYLCASSLEAGVPYEQYFGPGTRLTVT.

This clone came up once. The genes are TRBV5-4 and TRBJ2-7; 7 bases match TRBD2. With 4 bases clipped from V and 6 bases from J, the junction kept 13 bases outside the gene matches. CDR1 and CDR2 (germline): SGHNT, YYREEE (reference sequence). The CDR3 loop spans 15 amino acids. CDR3 bases: TGTGCCAGCAGCCCCCTAATGTATGGGGAGGGCGAGCAGTACTTC. The encoded protein is CASSPLMYGEGEQYF.

The chain couples TRBV2 to TRBJ2-1, with 10 bases matching TRBD2. The CDR3 spans 15 residues. CDR1 and CDR2 (germline): SNHLY, FYNNEI. V lost 6 bases, J lost 5 bases, and 7 bases stayed unmatched. This chain's CDR3 is CASSSGTSVNNEQFF. The CDR3 DNA follows: TGTGCCAGCAGCTCCGGGACTAGCGTGAACAATGAGCAGTTCTTC.

The chain carries TRBV7-2 and TRBJ2-7; 14 nucleotides agree with TRBD2. Germline V gene lookup returns CDR1 SGHTA and CDR2 FQGNSA. After removal of 5 bases from V and 0 bases from J, the junction contained 6 bases not matched to a gene. The CDR3 length is 17 residues. The CDR3 sequence is CASSHGTSGRNSYEQYF. CDR3 DNA sequence: TGTGCCAGCAGCCATGGGACTAGCGGGAGAAACTCCTACGAGCAGTACTTC.

The rearrangement uses TRBV10-2 and TRBJ2-7, with 9 bases that match TRBD2. The CDR3 is made up of 15 amino acids. Trimming took 3 bases from V and 6 from J; bases not matched to a gene: 9. The germline V gene has CDR1 WSHSY and CDR2 SAAADI. The CDR3 nucleotides are TGCGCCAGCAGTGAAGGTCAGCGGGAGGAACGCGAGCAGTACTTC. Its protein product is CASSEGQREEREQYF.

The chain joins TRBV30 to TRBJ2-5; 11 bases align to TRBD2. This CDR3 spans 16 amino acids. The J segment lost 5 bases and the V segment lost 5 bases, leaving 13 bases of the junction unmatched. Germline V CDR1 and CDR2: GTSNPN, SVGIG (reference sequence). CDR3 coding DNA: TGTGCCTGGTGCGGCCCTAGCGGGAGGTCGGGGGAGACCCAGTACTTC. Translation gives CAWCGPSGRSGETQYF.

As for this clone: The same CDR3 can be traced to other DNA sequences in this sample. The chain joins TRBV27 to TRBJ2-3; 8 bases are shared with TRBD2. Germline loops: CDR1 MNHEY, CDR2 SMNVEV (reference sequence). V dropped 5 bases and J dropped 1; count of bases not matched to a gene: 5. The CDR3 spans 15 residues. CDR3 residues: CASSPGGVGTDTQYF. DNA for the CDR3: TGTGCCAGCAGTCCGGGGGGGGTGGGCACAGATACGCAGTATTTT.

This clone occurred a few times. This sequence joins TRBV27 and TRBJ2-1, with 11 positions matching TRBD2. The CDR3 length is 17 residues. Germline CDR1 and CDR2: MNHEY and SMNVEV (reference sequence). Germline trimming cut 4 bases from V and 8 bases from J; bases unmatched to any gene: 13. CDR3 protein: CASSSQGLAVDRDEQFF. CDR3 DNA sequence: TGTGCCAGCAGTTCACAGGGACTAGCGGTAGACAGGGATGAGCAGTTCTTC.

This rearrangement joins TRBV19 to TRBJ1-1; D may be TRBD1 (5 bases). Looked up from germline, CDR1 is LNHDA and CDR2 is SQIVND (reference sequence). This CDR3 contains 14 residues. Trimming took 7 bases from V and 0 from J, leaving 12 bases between them. The CDR3 loop reads CASTRQLVNTEAFF. For the CDR3, the DNA is TGTGCCAGTACAAGACAGCTTGTGAACACTGAAGCTTTCTTT. Complete variable domain (other parts from reference TRBV19 and TRBJ1-1): DGGITQSPKYLFRKEGQNVTLSCEQNLNHDAMYWYRQDPGQGLRLIYYSQIVNDFQKGDIAEGYSVSREKKESFPLTVTSAQKNPTAFYLCASTRQLVNTEAFFGQGTRLTVV.

This clone showed up just once. The gene calls are TRBV6-1 and TRBJ2-1; 7 nucleotides match TRBD2. CDR3 length: 18 residues. V was clipped by 4 bases and J by 4 bases; unmatched bases: 16. Germline CDR1 and CDR2: MNHNS and SASEGT. The CDR3 protein is CASSVPRVWREKYNEQFF. As DNA, the CDR3 is TGTGCCAGCAGTGTCCCTAGGGTCTGGCGGGAGAAGTACAATGAGCAGTTCTTC.

This rearrangement joins TRBV6-1 to TRBJ2-1; tentatively, D is TRBD1 (6 bases). The V gene's germline CDR1 is MNHNS and CDR2 SASEGT. The CDR3 spans 13 residues. The V and J ends lost 4 bases and 4 bases respectively, with 8 bases between them. The CDR3 is CASSARGYNEQFF. DNA of the CDR3: TGTGCCAGCAGTGCCAGGGGATACAATGAGCAGTTCTTC.

The J gene is TRBJ2-7, the V gene TRBV2; the match to TRBD2 covers 11 bases. V dropped 5 bases and J dropped 7; count of bases not matched to a gene: 10. The germline gives CDR1 SNHLY, CDR2 FYNNEI. This CDR3 contains 15 residues. The DNA of the CDR3 is TGTGCCAGCAGTAATAGCGGGAGGGCCGGTTATGAGCAGTACTTC. Its translation: CASSNSGRAGYEQYF.

The CDR3 spells CASSQEEGWYTDTQYF. CDR3 DNA: TGCGCCAGCAGCCAAGAAGAGGGATGGTACACAGATACGCAGTATTTT. The chain joins TRBV4-1 to TRBJ2-3; the D gene is possibly TRBD2 (5 bases). Germline CDR1 and CDR2: MGHRA and YSYEKL. This CDR3 contains 16 residues. V was shortened by 0 bases and J by 2 bases, with 12 bases between the two germline ends.